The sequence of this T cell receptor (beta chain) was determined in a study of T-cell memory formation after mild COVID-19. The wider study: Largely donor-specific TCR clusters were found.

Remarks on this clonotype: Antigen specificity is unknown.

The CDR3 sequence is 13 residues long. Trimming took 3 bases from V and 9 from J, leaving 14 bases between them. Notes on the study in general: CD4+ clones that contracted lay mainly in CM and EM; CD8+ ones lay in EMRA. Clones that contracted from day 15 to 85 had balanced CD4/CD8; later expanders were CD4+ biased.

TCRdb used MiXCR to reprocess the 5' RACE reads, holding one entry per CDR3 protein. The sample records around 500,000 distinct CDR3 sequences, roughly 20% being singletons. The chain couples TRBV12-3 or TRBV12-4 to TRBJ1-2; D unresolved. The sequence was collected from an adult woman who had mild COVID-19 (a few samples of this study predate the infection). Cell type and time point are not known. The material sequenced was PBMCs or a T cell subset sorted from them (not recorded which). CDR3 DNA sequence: TGTGCCAGCAGTTTCTATGAGGGAGGTCGCTACACCTTC. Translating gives CASSFYEGGRYTF.